The clone carrying this T cell receptor (beta chain) has a count of ten or more. Its antigen remains unknown. Trimming left V 5 bases short and J 2 bases short, with 17 bases between. The CDR3 is 16 residues long. The sample originates from a study of CD8 T cells in ankylosing spondylitis. MiXCR, applied by TCRdb to the 5' RACE reads, yields one record per CDR3 protein. This table holds roughly 250,000 distinct CDR3 sequences, around 9.1% found once. Regarding the study as a whole: One TCR beta motif, made up of several highly homologous variants, appeared characteristic of ankylosing spondylitis blood.

Sequencing was done on a sample of blood, either unsorted or a sorted T cell fraction (not recorded which). The sequence came from a male donor with ankylosing spondylitis or in good health (not recorded which). The chain employs TRBV12-3 or TRBV12-4 and TRBJ2-3; D is unresolved. The DNA of the CDR3 is TGTGCCAGCAGTCTTGTGGGTGGAACCAACACAGATACGCAGTATTTT. It yields the protein CASSLVGGTNTDTQYF.